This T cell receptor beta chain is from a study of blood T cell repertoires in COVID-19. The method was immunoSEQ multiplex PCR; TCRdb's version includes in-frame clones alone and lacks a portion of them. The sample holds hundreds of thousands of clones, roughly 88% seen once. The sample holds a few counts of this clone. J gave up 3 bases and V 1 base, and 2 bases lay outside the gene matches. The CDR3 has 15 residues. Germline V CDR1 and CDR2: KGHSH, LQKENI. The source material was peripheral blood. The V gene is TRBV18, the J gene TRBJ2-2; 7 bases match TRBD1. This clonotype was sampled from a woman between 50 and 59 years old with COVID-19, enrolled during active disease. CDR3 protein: CASSPLGTDTGELFF. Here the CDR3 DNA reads TGTGCCAGCTCACCACTTGGGACAGACACCGGGGAGCTGTTTTTT.